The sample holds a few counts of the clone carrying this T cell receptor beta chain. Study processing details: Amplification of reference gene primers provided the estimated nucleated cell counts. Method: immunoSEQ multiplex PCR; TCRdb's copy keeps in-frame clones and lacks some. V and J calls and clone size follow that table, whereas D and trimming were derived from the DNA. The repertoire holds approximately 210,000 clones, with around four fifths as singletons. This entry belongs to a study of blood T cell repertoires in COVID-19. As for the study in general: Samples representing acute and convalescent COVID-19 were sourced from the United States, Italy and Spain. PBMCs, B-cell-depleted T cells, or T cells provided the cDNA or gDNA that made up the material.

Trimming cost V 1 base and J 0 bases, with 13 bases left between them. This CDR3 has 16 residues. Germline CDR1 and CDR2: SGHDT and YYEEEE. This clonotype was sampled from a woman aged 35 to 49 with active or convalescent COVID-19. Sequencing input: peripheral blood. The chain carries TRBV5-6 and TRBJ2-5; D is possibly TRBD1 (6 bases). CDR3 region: CASSLSGTPYQETQYF. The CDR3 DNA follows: TGTGCCAGCAGCTTGTCCGGGACACCGTACCAAGAGACCCAGTACTTC.